The T cell receptor (beta chain) described here comes from a study of early T cells in non-severe SARS-CoV-2 infection (dated by TCRdb to the early 2020s). In terms of the full investigation: Because TCR sequencing relied on bulk RNA taken from unsorted whole blood, pairing of alpha and beta chains was not possible.

The study was a case-control design nested within a healthcare worker cohort in London, UK, with weekly nasopharyngeal swab PCR tests and blood sampling. Healthcare workers were enrolled in the week of the UK lockdown, from 23 to 31 March 2020, and were followed every week for up to roughly 15 weeks. Study-level results and caveats: VDJdb matching was skewed toward anti-spike CD8 responses and likely underestimated virus-specific expansions, missing private and CD4 specificities.

V drops 5 bases and J drops 7 bases, leaving 16 bases in between. For CDR1 and CDR2, the germline V gene lists MNHEY and SVGAGI. The CDR3 numbers 14 residues from cysteine through phenylalanine. Only the CDR3 region is kept as DNA, spanning 42 bases read in frame from base 1. This clonotype was detected many times. Its antigen is not yet known. One base away there is no much larger clone; base qualities are not given. The library came from 5' RACE. The reads were generated on a NextSeq 500. The TCR library protocol attached unique molecular identifiers to individual cDNA molecules to correct for sequencing error and PCR bias. Both TCR alpha and beta chains were sequenced, and tight co-correlation was observed between alpha and beta sequence abundances in each sample. From the authors' description of their analysis: Decombinator V4 was used to perform V gene, J gene and CDR3 annotation of TCR sequences. Expanded TCRs were defined as changing significantly between any two time points under a Poisson model with p below 0.0001. TCR abundances were normalised to the total number of TCRs sequenced per sample and expressed as counts per million. MAIT TCRs were defined by TRAV1-2 paired with TRAJ12, TRAJ20 or TRAJ33, and iNKT TCRs by TRAV10 paired with TRAJ18. VDJdb, accessed on 1 November 2021, was searched for TCRs annotated for CMV, EBV and SARS-CoV-2, and TCRs annotated for more than one antigen were excluded. TCRdb applied fastp at Q25 and MiXCR to the public reads, then kept only in-frame beta chains. Duplicate CDR3 protein sequences are folded into a single record with the most common DNA and genes. V and J calls and clone size were set by TCRdb, not the authors. The sample profile shows about 28,000 distinct CDR3 sequences; over 4.5% of them were found once. The biggest ten clones account for 5.5% to 7% of the sample.

The chain employs TRBV6-5 and TRBJ2-3, and possibly TRBD2, on 6 matching bases. The receptor was derived from an adult who was a healthcare worker with PCR-confirmed SARS-CoV-2 infection or an uninfected control (not recorded which). Sequenced material: whole blood, taken at baseline. The nucleotide sequence is given as TGTGCCAGCAGTCTGTCGGCGGGGCGGAATACGCAGTATTTT. Its translation reads: CASSLSAGRNTQYF.